This T cell receptor beta chain was recorded in a study of neurological immune-mediated disorders. MiXCR was run by TCRdb on the 5' RACE reads, yielding one entry per CDR3 protein. The sample gives about 21,000 distinct CDR3 sequences, less than 8% of which show up once; 35% to 55% is in the top ten. Trimming pared 3 bases from V and 4 bases from J, leaving 16 bases between. The length of the CDR3 is 15 residues. Germline V gene lookup returns CDR1 MDHEN and CDR2 SYDVKM. This clonotype was found many times. The specimen sequenced was CD8+ T cells from blood. The rearrangement links TRBV28 to TRBJ2-7, with D possibly called TRBD1 or TRBD2 (5 bases each). The receptor's source is a man in his late teens or twenties in good health. CDR3 protein: CASSFRGPLAYEQYF. The CDR3 DNA follows: TGTGCCAGCAGTTTCCGGGGCCCACTTGCTTACGAGCAGTACTTC.